One sample yielded the 8 T cell receptor beta chains listed below, sequenced in a study of beta chain features in type 1 diabetes. Study-wide findings and caveats: Type 1 diabetes patients had moderately but significantly shorter TCRB CDR3s in all four CD4+ subsets.

Antigens of these TCRs are unknown. The investigators reverse transcribed all of the isolated RNA, so they sequenced expressed TCRB transcripts. The assay was immunoSEQ multiplex PCR, and TCRdb's table has in-frame clones only and misses some. This table holds hundreds of thousands of clones, around 15% found once. The sequenced sample was naive CD4+ T cells from blood. The receptors originated from a young man with type 1 diabetes.

In this sample, this clone turned up a few times. This sequence joins TRBV7-9 and TRBJ2-1; 16 positions match TRBD2. The trim removed 4 bases at V and 9 bases at J, leaving 9 bases unmatched. This CDR3 contains 17 residues. CDR1 and CDR2 (germline): SEHNR, FQNEAQ (reference sequence). This chain's CDR3 is CASSWDGTSGRVREQFF. In DNA form, the CDR3 reads TGTGCCAGCAGCTGGGACGGGACTAGCGGGAGGGTACGTGAGCAGTTCTTC.

This clone was found a few times. The V and J genes are TRBV2 and TRBJ1-1, with a weak D call TRBD1 (5 bases). V lost 6 bases to trimming and J lost 3 bases, with 26 bases between them. CDR3 length: 18 residues. Looked up from germline, CDR1 is SNHLY and CDR2 is FYNNEI. The CDR3 coding sequence is TGTGCCAGCAGGGGGGTGAGGGAGTGGTTACTGGTGGACACTGAAGCTTTCTTT. It yields the protein CASRGVREWLLVDTEAFF.

A few counts support this clone. This sequence joins TRBV27 and TRBJ2-3, with TRBD2 as a possible D gene (5 bases). The CDR3 sequence is 14 residues long. Per the germline V gene, CDR1 is MNHEY and CDR2 is SMNVEV (reference sequence). CDR3: CATTTAAATDTQYF. CDR3 sequence (DNA): TGTGCGACCACCACAGCGGCTGCAACAGATACGCAGTATTTT.

This clone was observed a few times. This chain links TRBV5-6 with TRBJ2-2; no clear D gene. The CDR3 runs to 13 residues. Germline V lookup: CDR1 SGHDT, CDR2 YYEEEE. V dropped 4 bases and J dropped 4 bases, with 8 bases sitting between them. The CDR3 region has the DNA TGTGCCAGCAGCGCTGAATTCACCGGGGAGCTGTTTTTT. This codes for CASSAEFTGELFF.

CDR3 DNA sequence: TGCGCCAGCAGCCGAAACACCGGCGGTAATGAAAAACTGTTTTTT. It codes for CASSRNTGGNEKLFF. The chain is built from TRBV5-1 and TRBJ1-4, with D uncertain. V lost 4 bases and J lost 4, with 14 bases in between. Germline assignment: CDR1 SGHRS and CDR2 YFSETQ. This CDR3 spans 15 amino acids.

This clone was seen a few times. The rearrangement links TRBV28 to TRBJ1-5; TRBD1 matches 9 bases. J gave up 7 bases and V 1 base, and 11 bases lay outside the gene matches. The CDR3 sequence is 17 residues long. In germline, CDR1 is MDHEN, CDR2 SYDVKM. DNA for the CDR3: TGTGCCAGCAGTTTATACCCACAGGGGGCGCAGGGCCAGCCCCAGCATTTT. This translates into CASSLYPQGAQGQPQHF.

This clone was recorded a few times. This chain links TRBV7-2 with TRBJ2-7; D possibly uses TRBD1 or TRBD2 (5 bases each). The CDR3 has 15 amino acids. From germline, CDR1 is SGHTA and CDR2 FQGNSA. V gave up 0 bases and J gave up 3 bases, with 12 bases separating them. CDR3 in DNA: TGTGCCAGCAGCTTAGCGGGGCCTGAGGGCTACGAGCAGTACTTC. Translated, it gives CASSLAGPEGYEQYF.

This clone showed up just a few times. The CDR3 DNA reads TGTGCCAGCTCACCGAACAGGGGTAGTGAAAAACTGTTTTTT. Amino acid sequence: CASSPNRGSEKLFF. The rearrangement links TRBV18 to TRBJ1-4; TRBD1 matches 7 bases. Germline assignment: CDR1 KGHSH and CDR2 LQKENI. The CDR3 contains 14 residues. Trimming at V came to 3 bases and at J to 7 bases, leaving 5 bases not matched to a gene.